The rows below give T cell receptor beta chains drawn from one sample of a study of cytomegalovirus exposure and HLA in healthy donors. The protocol was immunoSEQ multiplex PCR, while the TCRdb copy is restricted to in-frame clones and leaves out a portion. The sample contains roughly 330,000 clones, approximately 90% of which appear only once. Specimen: PBMCs. These receptors originate from a woman under 40 in good health and CMV-seropositive. The conserved cysteine and the conserved F or W are not part of the CDR3 here. D genes are given only for firm matches.

d_gene: TRBD2
v_gene: TRBV5-1
j_gene: TRBJ2-3
CDR3aa: ASSTGTSRTDTQY

d_gene: TRBD1
v_gene: TRBV11-1
j_gene: TRBJ1-4
CDR3aa: ASSLDGQGERSNEKLF

d_gene: .
v_gene: TRBV27
j_gene: TRBJ2-3
CDR3aa: ASNPLGTDTQY

d_gene: .
v_gene: TRBV11-2
j_gene: TRBJ1-2
CDR3aa: ASSLAGTYGYT

d_gene: .
v_gene: TRBV27
j_gene: TRBJ1-1
CDR3aa: ASRSGVPNTEAF

d_gene: .
v_gene: TRBV20-1
j_gene: TRBJ1-1
CDR3aa: SARGTEAF

d_gene: .
v_gene: TRBV7-2
j_gene: TRBJ2-1
CDR3aa: ASSPYLNNEQF

d_gene: .
v_gene: TRBV7-2
j_gene: TRBJ2-4
CDR3aa: ASSLSIAVAKNIQY

d_gene: .
v_gene: TRBV28
j_gene: TRBJ1-3
CDR3aa: ASSLVRGNTIY

d_gene: .
v_gene: TRBV7-2
j_gene: TRBJ2-5
CDR3aa: ASSLGAGPQETQY

d_gene: TRBD1
v_gene: TRBV5-1
j_gene: TRBJ2-2
CDR3aa: ASSRDSANTGELF

d_gene: .
v_gene: TRBV9
j_gene: TRBJ2-2
CDR3aa: ASSVATGELF

d_gene: TRBD2
v_gene: TRBV4-1
j_gene: TRBJ2-1
CDR3aa: ASSQGLAGVGVYNEQF

d_gene: TRBD2
v_gene: TRBV5-1
j_gene: TRBJ2-5
CDR3aa: ASSLLSSGGGETQY

d_gene: .
v_gene: TRBV27
j_gene: TRBJ2-7
CDR3aa: ASSGAGPLYEQY

d_gene: TRBD2
v_gene: TRBV29-1
j_gene: TRBJ2-7
CDR3aa: SVQVGLAGPYEQY

d_gene: .
v_gene: TRBV19
j_gene: TRBJ2-3
CDR3aa: ASSISTDTQY

d_gene: .
v_gene: TRBV6-5
j_gene: TRBJ1-2
CDR3aa: ASRNGGGYGYT

d_gene: TRBD1
v_gene: TRBV18
j_gene: TRBJ2-7
CDR3aa: ASSGGTGTRYEQY

d_gene: .
v_gene: TRBV6-5
j_gene: TRBJ1-2
CDR3aa: ASGPRGYGYT

d_gene: .
v_gene: TRBV13
j_gene: TRBJ1-1
CDR3aa: ASSSEVEAF

d_gene: TRBD1
v_gene: TRBV27
j_gene: TRBJ1-2
CDR3aa: ASSLGTGEGHYGYT

d_gene: TRBD1
v_gene: TRBV7-9
j_gene: TRBJ1-5
CDR3aa: ASSLVGQGEPQH

d_gene: .
v_gene: TRBV5-1
j_gene: TRBJ2-7
CDR3aa: ASSLFGQPSDEQY

d_gene: .
v_gene: TRBV7-5
j_gene: TRBJ2-7
CDR3aa: ARAVGTGGMYEQY

d_gene: .
v_gene: TRBV2
j_gene: TRBJ2-3
CDR3aa: ASSVDSTDTQY

d_gene: TRBD1
v_gene: TRBV4-3
j_gene: TRBJ2-7
CDR3aa: ASSQVVGGGYEQY

d_gene: .
v_gene: TRBV6-6
j_gene: TRBJ2-7
CDR3aa: ASSYEAGGSYEQY

d_gene: .
v_gene: TRBV18
j_gene: TRBJ2-2
CDR3aa: ASSLQGVTNTGELF

d_gene: .
v_gene: TRBV7-6
j_gene: TRBJ2-7
CDR3aa: ASSSGPTYEQY

d_gene: .
v_gene: TRBV19
j_gene: TRBJ1-2
CDR3aa: ASSDRYGYT

d_gene: .
v_gene: TRBV7-9
j_gene: TRBJ1-2
CDR3aa: ASSLAVDGYT

d_gene: .
v_gene: TRBV7-9
j_gene: TRBJ1-3
CDR3aa: ASSLASSSGNTIY